This TCR beta chain was captured by sequencing in a study of patients and donors after allogeneic stem cell transplantation. The CDR3 spans 15 residues. This clonotype was picked up a small number of times. TCRdb processed the RT-PCR reads anew with MiXCR; each CDR3 protein has one entry. The repertoire includes approximately 430,000 distinct CDR3 sequences, about a sixth of them detected once, and 7.2% sits in the top ten. The chain carries TRBV21-1 and TRBJ1-2. TRBV21-1 is flagged as a pseudogene. Sequencing was carried out using blood, either unsorted or a sorted T cell fraction (not recorded which). This receptor was identified in a human donor who was either an allogeneic HSCT recipient or a stem cell or donor lymphocyte infusion donor (not recorded which). It is not recorded whose cells these are; they may come from a transplant donor. This CDR3 reads CASSRSRARHYGYTF. Here the CDR3 DNA reads TGTGCCAGCAGCCGGTCTCGGGCTCGGCACTATGGCTACACCTTC.